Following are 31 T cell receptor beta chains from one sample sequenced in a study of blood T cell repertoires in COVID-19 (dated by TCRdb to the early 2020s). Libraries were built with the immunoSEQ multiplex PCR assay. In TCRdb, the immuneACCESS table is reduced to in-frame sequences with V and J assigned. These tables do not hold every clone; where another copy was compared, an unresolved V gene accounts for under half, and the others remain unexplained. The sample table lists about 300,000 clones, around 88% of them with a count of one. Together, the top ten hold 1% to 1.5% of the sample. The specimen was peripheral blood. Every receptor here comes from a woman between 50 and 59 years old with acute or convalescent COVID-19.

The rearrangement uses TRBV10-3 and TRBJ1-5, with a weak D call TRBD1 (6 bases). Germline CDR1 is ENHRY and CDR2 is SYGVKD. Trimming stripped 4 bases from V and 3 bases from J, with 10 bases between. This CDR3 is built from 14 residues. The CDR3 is CAISGNRDNQPQHF. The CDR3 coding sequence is TGTGCCATCAGTGGGAACAGGGACAATCAGCCCCAGCATTTT.

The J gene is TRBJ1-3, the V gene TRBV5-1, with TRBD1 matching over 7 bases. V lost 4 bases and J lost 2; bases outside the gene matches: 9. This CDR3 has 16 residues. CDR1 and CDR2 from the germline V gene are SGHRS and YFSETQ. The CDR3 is CASSMYRGGAGNTIYF. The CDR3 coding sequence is TGCGCCAGCAGCATGTACAGGGGAGGTGCTGGAAACACCATATATTTT. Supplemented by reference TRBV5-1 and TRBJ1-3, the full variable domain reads KAGVTQTPRYLIKTRGQQVTLSCSPISGHRSVSWYQQTPGQGLQFLFEYFSETQRNKGNFPGRFSGRQFSNSRSEMNVSTLELGDSALYLCASSMYRGGAGNTIYFGEGSWLTVV.

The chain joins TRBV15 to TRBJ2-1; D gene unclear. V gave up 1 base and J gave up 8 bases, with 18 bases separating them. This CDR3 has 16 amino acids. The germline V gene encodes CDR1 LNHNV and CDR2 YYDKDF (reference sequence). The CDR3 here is CATSRGMGGQTDEQFF. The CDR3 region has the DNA TGTGCCACCAGCAGAGGAATGGGTGGGCAGACGGATGAGCAGTTCTTC.

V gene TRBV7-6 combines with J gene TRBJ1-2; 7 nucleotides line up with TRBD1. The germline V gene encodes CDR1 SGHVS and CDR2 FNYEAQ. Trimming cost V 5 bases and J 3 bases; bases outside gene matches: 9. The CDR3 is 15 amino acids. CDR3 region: CASSLSPRGDYGYTF. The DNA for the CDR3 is TGTGCCAGCAGCCTTAGTCCCAGGGGGGACTATGGCTACACCTTC.

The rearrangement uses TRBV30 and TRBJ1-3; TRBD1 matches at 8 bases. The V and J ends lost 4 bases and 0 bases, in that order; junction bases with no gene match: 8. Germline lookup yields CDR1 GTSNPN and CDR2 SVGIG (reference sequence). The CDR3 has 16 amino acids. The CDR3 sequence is CAWMVPTGGSGNTIYF. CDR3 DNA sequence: TGTGCCTGGATGGTTCCTACAGGGGGCTCTGGAAACACCATATATTTT. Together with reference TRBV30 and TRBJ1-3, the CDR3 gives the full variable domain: SQTIHQWPATLVQPVGSPLSLECTVEGTSNPNLYWYRQAAGRGLQLLFYSVGIGQISSEVPQNLSASRPQDRQFILSSKKLLLSDSGFYLCAWMVPTGGSGNTIYFGEGSWLTVV.

CDR3 amino acids: CASSQDLETGKGDEQFF. In DNA, the CDR3 is TGTGCCAGCAGCCAAGATCTCGAGACAGGGAAAGGGGATGAGCAGTTCTTC. The gene calls are TRBV4-2 and TRBJ2-1, with TRBD1 matching over 7 bases. The CDR3 runs to 17 residues. Germline V gene data show CDR1 as LGHNA and CDR2 as YNFKEQ. The junction had 13 bases not matched to a gene; V was cut back by 0 bases and J by 8 bases.

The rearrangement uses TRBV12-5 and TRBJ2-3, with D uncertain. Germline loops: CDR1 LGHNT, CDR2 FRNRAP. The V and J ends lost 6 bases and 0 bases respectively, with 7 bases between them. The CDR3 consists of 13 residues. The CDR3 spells CASGLLSTDTQYF. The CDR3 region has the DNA TGTGCTAGTGGCCTCCTGAGCACAGATACGCAGTATTTT.

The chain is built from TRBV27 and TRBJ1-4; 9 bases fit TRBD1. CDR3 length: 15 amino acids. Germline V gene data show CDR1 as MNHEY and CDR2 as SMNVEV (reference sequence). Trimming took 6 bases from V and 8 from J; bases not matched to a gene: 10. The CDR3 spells CASSQWDRVTEKLFF. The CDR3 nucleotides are TGTGCCAGCAGCCAATGGGACAGGGTCACAGAAAAACTGTTTTTT. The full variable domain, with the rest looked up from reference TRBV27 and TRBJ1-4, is EAQVTQNPRYLITVTGKKLTVTCSQNMNHEYMSWYRQDPGLGLRQIYYSMNVEVTDKGDVPEGYKVSRKEKRNFPLILESPSPNQTSLYFCASSQWDRVTEKLFFGSGTQLSVL.

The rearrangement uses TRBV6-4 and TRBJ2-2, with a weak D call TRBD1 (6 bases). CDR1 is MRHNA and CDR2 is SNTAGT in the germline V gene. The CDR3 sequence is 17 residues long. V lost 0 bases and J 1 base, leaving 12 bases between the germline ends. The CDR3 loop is CASSDSPGHLNTGELFF. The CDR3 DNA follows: TGTGCCAGCAGTGACTCCCCGGGACACCTGAACACCGGGGAGCTGTTTTTT.

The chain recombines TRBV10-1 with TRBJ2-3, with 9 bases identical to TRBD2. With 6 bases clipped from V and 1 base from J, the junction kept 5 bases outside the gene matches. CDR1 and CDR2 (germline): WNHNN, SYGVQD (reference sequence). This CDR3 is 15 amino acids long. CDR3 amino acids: CASSPIAGGTDTQYF. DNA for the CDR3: TGCGCCAGCAGCCCCATAGCGGGGGGCACAGATACGCAGTATTTT.

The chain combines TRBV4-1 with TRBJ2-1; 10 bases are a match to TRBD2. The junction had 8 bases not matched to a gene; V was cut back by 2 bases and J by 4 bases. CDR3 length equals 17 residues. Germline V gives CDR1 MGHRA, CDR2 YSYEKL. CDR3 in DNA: TGCGCCAGCAGCCAATCGAGCGGGAGGGCCATATACAATGAGCAGTTCTTC. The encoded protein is CASSQSSGRAIYNEQFF.

In DNA form, the CDR3 reads TGCGCCAGCCGACGAGAGTTAGCGGGACCCCCCGGGGAGACCCAGTACTTC. Translating it yields CASRRELAGPPGETQYF. The chain employs TRBV5-1 and TRBJ2-5; 8 bases are a match to TRBD2. Germline CDR1 and CDR2: SGHRS and YFSETQ. The V segment lost 7 bases and the J segment 5 bases; nucleotides outside the gene matches: 19. The CDR3 loop spans 17 amino acids.

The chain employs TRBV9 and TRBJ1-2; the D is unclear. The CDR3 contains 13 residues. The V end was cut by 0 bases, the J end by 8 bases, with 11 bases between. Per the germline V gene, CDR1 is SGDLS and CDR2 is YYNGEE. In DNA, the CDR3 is TGTGCCAGCAGCGTAGACAGTGGCCAAGGCTACACCTTC. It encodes CASSVDSGQGYTF.

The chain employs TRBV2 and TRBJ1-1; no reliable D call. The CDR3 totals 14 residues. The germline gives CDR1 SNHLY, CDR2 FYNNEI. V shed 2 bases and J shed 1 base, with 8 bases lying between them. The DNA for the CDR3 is TGTGCCAGCAGTGAAAACTACCAGAACACTGAAGCTTTCTTT. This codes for CASSENYQNTEAFF.

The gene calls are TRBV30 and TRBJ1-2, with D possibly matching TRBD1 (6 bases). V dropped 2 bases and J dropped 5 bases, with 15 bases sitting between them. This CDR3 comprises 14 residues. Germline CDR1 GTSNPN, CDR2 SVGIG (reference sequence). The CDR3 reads CAWSLLQGYYGYTF. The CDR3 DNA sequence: TGTGCCTGGAGTCTCCTACAGGGCTATTATGGCTACACCTTC.

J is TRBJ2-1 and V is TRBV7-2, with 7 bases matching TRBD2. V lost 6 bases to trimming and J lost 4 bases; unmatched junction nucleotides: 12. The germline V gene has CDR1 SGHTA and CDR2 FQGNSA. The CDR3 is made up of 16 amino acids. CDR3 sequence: CASRLESAGPYNEQFF. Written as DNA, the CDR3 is TGTGCCAGCAGGTTGGAATCAGCGGGACCTTACAATGAGCAGTTCTTC.

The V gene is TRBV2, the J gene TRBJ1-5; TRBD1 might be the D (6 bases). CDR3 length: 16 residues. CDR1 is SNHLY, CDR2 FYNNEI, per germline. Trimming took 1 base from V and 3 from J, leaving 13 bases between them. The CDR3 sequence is CASSEGQGSYNQPQHF. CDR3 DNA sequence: TGTGCCAGCAGTGAAGGGCAGGGGTCTTACAATCAGCCCCAGCATTTT. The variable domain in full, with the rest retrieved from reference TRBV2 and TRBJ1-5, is EPEVTQTPSHQVTQMGQEVILRCVPISNHLYFYWYRQILGQKVEFLVSFYNNEISEKSEIFDDQFSVERPDGSNFTLKIRSTKLEDSAMYFCASSEGQGSYNQPQHFGDGTRLSIL.

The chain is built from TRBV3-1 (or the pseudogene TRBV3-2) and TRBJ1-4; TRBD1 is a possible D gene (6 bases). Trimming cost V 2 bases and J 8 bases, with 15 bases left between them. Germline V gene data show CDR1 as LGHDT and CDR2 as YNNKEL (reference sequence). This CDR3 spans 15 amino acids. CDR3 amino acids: CASSQSMGATEKLFF. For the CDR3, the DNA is TGTGCCAGCAGCCAATCCATGGGGGCTACGGAAAAACTGTTTTTT.

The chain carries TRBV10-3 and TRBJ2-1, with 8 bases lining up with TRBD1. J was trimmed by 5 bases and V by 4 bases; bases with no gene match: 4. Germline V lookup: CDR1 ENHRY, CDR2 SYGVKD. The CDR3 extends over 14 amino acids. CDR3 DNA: TGTGCCATCAGTGCAGGACAGGGCCACAATGAGCAGTTCTTC. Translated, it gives CAISAGQGHNEQFF.

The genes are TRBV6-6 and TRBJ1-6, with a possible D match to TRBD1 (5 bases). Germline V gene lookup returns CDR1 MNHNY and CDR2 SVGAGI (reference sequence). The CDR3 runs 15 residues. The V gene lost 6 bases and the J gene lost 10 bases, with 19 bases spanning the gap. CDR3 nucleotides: TGTGCCAGCAGCCTAGATGGCCAGGGAGGATCACCCCTCCACTTT. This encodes CASSLDGQGGSPLHF.

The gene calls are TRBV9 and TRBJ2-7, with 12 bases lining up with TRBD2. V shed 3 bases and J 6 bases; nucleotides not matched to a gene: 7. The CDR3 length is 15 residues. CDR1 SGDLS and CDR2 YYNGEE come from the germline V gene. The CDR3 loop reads CASSAGLAGISEQYF. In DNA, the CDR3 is TGTGCCAGCAGCGCCGGACTAGCGGGAATCTCCGAGCAGTACTTC. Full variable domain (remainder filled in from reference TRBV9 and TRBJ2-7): DSGVTQTPKHLITATGQRVTLRCSPRSGDLSVYWYQQSLDQGLQFLIQYYNGEERAKGNILERFSAQQFPDLHSELNLSSLELGDSALYFCASSAGLAGISEQYFGPGTRLTVT.

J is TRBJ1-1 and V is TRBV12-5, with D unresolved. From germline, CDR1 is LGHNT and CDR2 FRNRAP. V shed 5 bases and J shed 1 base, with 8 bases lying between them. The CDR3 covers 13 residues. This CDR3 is CASGPDWNTEAFF. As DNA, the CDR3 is TGTGCTAGTGGTCCAGACTGGAACACTGAAGCTTTCTTT.

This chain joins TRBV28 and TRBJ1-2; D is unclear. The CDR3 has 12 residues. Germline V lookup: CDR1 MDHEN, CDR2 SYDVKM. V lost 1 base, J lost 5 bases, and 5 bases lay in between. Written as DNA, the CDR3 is TGTGCCAGCAGTTTATATAAATATGGCTACACCTTC. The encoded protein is CASSLYKYGYTF.

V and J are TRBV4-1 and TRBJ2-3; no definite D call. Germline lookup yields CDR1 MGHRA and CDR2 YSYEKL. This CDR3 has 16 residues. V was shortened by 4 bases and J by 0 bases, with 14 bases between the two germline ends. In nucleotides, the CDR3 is TGCGCCAGCAGCCGGCCTCGGAGTACTAGCACAGATACGCAGTATTTT. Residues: CASSRPRSTSTDTQYF.

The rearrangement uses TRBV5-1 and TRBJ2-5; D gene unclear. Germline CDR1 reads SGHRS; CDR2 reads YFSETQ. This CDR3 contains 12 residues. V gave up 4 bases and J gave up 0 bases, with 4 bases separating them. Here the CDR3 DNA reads TGCGCCAGCAGCGAGAACCAAGAGACCCAGTACTTC. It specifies CASSENQETQYF. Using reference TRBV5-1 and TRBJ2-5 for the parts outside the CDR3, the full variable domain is KAGVTQTPRYLIKTRGQQVTLSCSPISGHRSVSWYQQTPGQGLQFLFEYFSETQRNKGNFPGRFSGRQFSNSRSEMNVSTLELGDSALYLCASSENQETQYFGPGTRLLVL.

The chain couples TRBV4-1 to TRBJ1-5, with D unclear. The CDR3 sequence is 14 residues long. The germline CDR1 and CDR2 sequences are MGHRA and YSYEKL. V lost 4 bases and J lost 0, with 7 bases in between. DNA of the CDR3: TGCGCCAGCAGCCCAGAGTATAGCAATCAGCCCCAGCATTTT. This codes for CASSPEYSNQPQHF.

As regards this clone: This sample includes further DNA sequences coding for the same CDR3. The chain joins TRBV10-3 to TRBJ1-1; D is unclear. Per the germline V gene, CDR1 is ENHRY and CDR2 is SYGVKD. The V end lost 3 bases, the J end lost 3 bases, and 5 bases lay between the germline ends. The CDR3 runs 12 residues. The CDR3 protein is CAISDGYTEAFF. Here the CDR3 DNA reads TGTGCCATCAGTGACGGTTACACTGAAGCTTTCTTT.

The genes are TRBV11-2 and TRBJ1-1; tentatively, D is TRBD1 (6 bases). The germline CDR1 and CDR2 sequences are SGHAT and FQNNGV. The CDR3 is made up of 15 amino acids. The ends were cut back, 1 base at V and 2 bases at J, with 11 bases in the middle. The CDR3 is CASSLVGGANTEAFF. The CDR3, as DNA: TGTGCCAGCAGCTTAGTTGGGGGGGCAAACACTGAAGCTTTCTTT.

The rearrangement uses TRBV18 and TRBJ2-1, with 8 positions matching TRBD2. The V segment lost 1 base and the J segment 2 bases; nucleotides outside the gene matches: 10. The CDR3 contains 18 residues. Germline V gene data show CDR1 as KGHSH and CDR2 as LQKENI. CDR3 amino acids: CASSPLAGTTITYNEQFF. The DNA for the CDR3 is TGTGCCAGCTCACCACTAGCGGGAACCACCATTACCTACAATGAGCAGTTCTTC.

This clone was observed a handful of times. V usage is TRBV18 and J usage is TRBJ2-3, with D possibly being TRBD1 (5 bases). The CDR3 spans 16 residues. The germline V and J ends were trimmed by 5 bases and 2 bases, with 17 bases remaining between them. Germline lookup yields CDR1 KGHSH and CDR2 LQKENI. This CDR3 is CASSRGLPPLTDTQYF. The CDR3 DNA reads TGTGCCAGCTCAAGGGGCCTTCCTCCACTCACAGATACGCAGTATTTT.

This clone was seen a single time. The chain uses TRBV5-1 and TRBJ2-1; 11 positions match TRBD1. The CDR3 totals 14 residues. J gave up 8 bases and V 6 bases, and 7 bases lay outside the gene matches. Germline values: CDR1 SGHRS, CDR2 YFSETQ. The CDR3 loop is CASTSPGQGDEQFF. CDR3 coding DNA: TGCGCCAGCACTTCCCCGGGACAGGGGGATGAGCAGTTCTTC.